This TCR beta chain was obtained from a study of CD8+CD57+ T cells in acquired aplastic anemia. Study-wide context: Yields of DNA that came from sorted CD4+ and CD8+ cells averaged about 3.4 ug. CD4+ reads averaged about 10.8 million in healthy donors. Study findings and constraints: Patients were compared with controls for CD8+ Simpson's diversity, and no significant difference emerged.

Investigators profiled TCR beta VDJ and CDR3 from genomic DNA template. A single record per CDR3 protein comes from TCRdb applying MiXCR to the reads. The sample shows about 210,000 distinct CDR3 sequences, under 65% of them seen only once. Trimming pared 6 bases from V and 4 bases from J, leaving 12 bases between. Germline assignment: CDR1 SNHLY and CDR2 FYNNEI. The CDR3 is 13 amino acids. This clonotype has a handful of counts. Its specificity is not known. The sequence was collected from a human donor in good health. Specimen: sorted CD4+, CD8+, or CD8+CD57+ T cells (not recorded which) from PBMCs. The chain carries TRBV2 and TRBJ2-5; perhaps D is TRBD1 or TRBD2 (7 bases each). DNA of the CDR3: TGTGCCAGCAGGACAGGGAGGGTAGAGACCCAGTACTTC. This codes for CASRTGRVETQYF.